This section outlines one TCR beta chain sequence together with its context. Its antigen remains undetermined. Base qualities were left out, and no much larger clone turns up one base away. This sample is part of a study of cytomegalovirus exposure and HLA in healthy donors (TCRdb year 2017). For the study in its entirety: The roughly 670 repertoires of the first cohort and the 95 to 150 validation repertoires were produced on the same platform, according to a later analysis. The study aimed to test whether signatures of past pathogen exposure could be identified by cataloging public T cell receptors. High-throughput TCR immunosequencing, statistical association of individual TCRs with disease status, and machine learning were combined to predict cytomegalovirus infection status. In addition to the first cohort of 500 to 850 subjects, a separate validation cohort of 120 different subjects was used. The full study reports these points: All 120 or so repertoires were used to score co-occurrence in the validation cohort in a later analysis, because that analysis had no HLA typing for the cohort. The classifier was reported to diagnose cytomegalovirus status with high specificity and sensitivity in both the original cohort and the validation cohort. Subsequent analysis determined that TCRs grouped into clusters in the first cohort also showed a tendency toward co-occurrence across the 120 validation repertoires, and about 94% of cluster scores exceeded 0. The authors suggested that the approach could potentially be generalized to other disease states and immunological phenotypes. A few of the identified cytomegalovirus-associated TCR beta chains were confirmed in vitro to be specific for cytomegalovirus antigens. Most TCR sequences were observed very rarely across donors, whereas some public TCRs were present in many individuals. The study gave a list of some 150 TCR beta chains associated with cytomegalovirus.

The library was obtained by the immunoSEQ multiplex PCR assay. The study's own analysis went as follows. To diagnose cytomegalovirus status from the catalog of TCR beta chain sequences, a statistical classification framework was built. TCRdb retrieved this table from immuneACCESS and kept in-frame rearrangements only. Not all clones are present; in checked studies, unresolved V genes account for under half, and no reason is known for the remainder. For V, J and clone size, that table is used; D and trimming come from the DNA. The sample table records more than 140,000 clones; around 90% of these occur just once. Together, the top ten hold 3.3% of the sample. The CDR3 measures 17 amino acids from cysteine to phenylalanine. Just CDR3 DNA is preserved here, 51 bases in frame from base 1. CDR1 ENHRY and CDR2 SYGVKD were looked up in the germline V gene. V trim: 4 bases; J trim: 4 bases; unmatched bases: 14.

Separate from the approximately 730-subject first cohort, the validation cohort of 120 subjects was the group to which the donors belonged. Specimen: PBMCs. The clonotype comes from a woman under 30 in good health and CMV-seropositive. The rearrangement combines TRBV10-3 with TRBJ1-1; 8 central nucleotides agree with TRBD1. The sequenced DNA is TGTGCCATCAGTGGCCCACCGGGCCGGGACAGGATCACTGAAGCTTTCTTT. It is translated as CAISGPPGRDRITEAFF.